This T cell receptor beta chain is from a study of control samples from healthy donors and cancer patients. The CDR3 is 14 amino acids. Germline values: CDR1 SGHAT, CDR2 FQNNGV. Trimming pared 3 bases from V and 6 bases from J, leaving 12 bases between. Sequencing used immunoSEQ multiplex PCR; TCRdb keeps in-frame clones, though not all of them. The sample yields 150,000 to 200,000 clones, about 87% seen once. The specimen was blood. The sequence was collected from a man younger than 45 in good health. The chain couples TRBV11-2 to TRBJ2-1; D gene ambiguous. The CDR3 is CASSLWADTNEQFF. CDR3 coding DNA: TGTGCCAGCAGCTTGTGGGCTGATACCAATGAGCAGTTCTTC.